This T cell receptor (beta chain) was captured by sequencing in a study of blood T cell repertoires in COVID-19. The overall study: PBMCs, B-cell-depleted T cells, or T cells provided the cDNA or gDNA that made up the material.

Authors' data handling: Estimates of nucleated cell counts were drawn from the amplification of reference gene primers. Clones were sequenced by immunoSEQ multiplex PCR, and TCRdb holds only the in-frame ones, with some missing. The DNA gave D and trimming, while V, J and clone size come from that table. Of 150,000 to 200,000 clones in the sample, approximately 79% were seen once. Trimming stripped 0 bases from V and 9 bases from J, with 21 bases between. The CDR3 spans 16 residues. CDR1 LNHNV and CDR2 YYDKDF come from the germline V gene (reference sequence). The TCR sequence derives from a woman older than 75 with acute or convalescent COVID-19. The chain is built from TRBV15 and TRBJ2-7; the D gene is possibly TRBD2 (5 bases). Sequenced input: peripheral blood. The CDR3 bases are TGTGCCACCAGCAGAGATGTTTCTAGCAGGCTTAATGGGCAGTACTTC. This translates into CATSRDVSSRLNGQYF.